What follows are 20 T cell receptor beta chains derived from one specimen sequenced in a study. TCRdb recomputed calls from the 5' RACE reads with MiXCR, one row per CDR3 protein. Of roughly 4,900 distinct CDR3 sequences in the sample, 35% to 40% are singletons; the top ten hold 53%. Sequenced: memory CD4+ T cells sorted from blood. Documented subset: memory CD4+ T cells, CD4+CD45RO+CD25-. The source of these receptors is a female donor with breast cancer.

This clonotype was counted at least ten times. The DNA of the CDR3 is TGCGCCAGCAGCCAAGAAGGCGACACTGAAGCTTTCTTT. It yields the protein CASSQEGDTEAFF. V usage is TRBV4-3 and J usage is TRBJ1-1; D not certain. From germline, CDR1 is LGHNA and CDR2 YSLEER. This CDR3 has 13 residues. Trimming took 0 bases from V and 3 from J, leaving 5 bases between them.

This clonotype is categorized as medium-sized (0.01 to 0.1%). The chain has TRBV5-1 and TRBJ1-1; D call uncertain. Per the germline V gene, CDR1 is SGHRS and CDR2 is YFSETQ. The V end lost 4 bases, the J end lost 8 bases, and 18 bases lay between the germline ends. The CDR3 contains 14 residues. The CDR3 loop is CASSLLRGSAEAFF. The DNA for the CDR3 is TGCGCCAGCAGCCTTCTCCGGGGTTCCGCCGAAGCTTTCTTT.

On this clonotype itself: A much larger clone differs from this one at a single base, so this may be a read error. V gene TRBV12-3 or TRBV12-4 combines with J gene TRBJ1-2; TRBD1 matches at 10 bases. The CDR3 runs to 14 residues. The CDR3 reads CASGFGTGAYGYTF. As DNA, the CDR3 is TGTGCCAGCGGTTTCGGGACAGGGGCCTATGGCTACACCTTC.

Details on this clonotype: At one of its ends the junction is not consistent with the germline gene, which may arise from a read error. The rearrangement links TRBV4-3 to TRBJ2-3, with TRBD2 as a possible D gene (5 bases). The CDR3 covers 14 residues. CDR1 and CDR2 (germline): LGHNA, YSLEER. The CDR3 here is CASSQELGTDTQYF. The CDR3 nucleotides read TGCGCCAGCAGCCAAGAACTAGGTACAGACACGCAGTATTTT.

The chain couples TRBV7-2 to TRBJ2-3; 9 bases align to TRBD2. The CDR3 is 15 residues long. With 5 bases clipped from V and 1 base from J, the junction kept 4 bases outside the gene matches. Germline CDR1 reads SGHTA; CDR2 reads FQGNSA. The CDR3 DNA reads TGTGCCAGCAGCACTCGACTAGCGGGCACAGATACGCAGTATTTT. Translating gives CASSTRLAGTDTQYF.

This clonotype was seen at least ten times. The V and J genes are TRBV7-2 and TRBJ2-7; a possible D gene is TRBD1 (5 bases). CDR3 length: 13 residues. Germline V gives CDR1 SGHTA, CDR2 FQGNSA. Trimming removed 4 bases from V and 7 bases from J, with 14 bases in between. The CDR3 DNA sequence: TGTGCCAGCAGCTCATGGGGCAGGGCAGAGCAGTACTTC. It specifies CASSSWGRAEQYF. The whole variable domain, remainder taken from reference TRBV7-2 and TRBJ2-7, is GAGVSQSPSNKVTEKGKDVELRCDPISGHTALYWYRQSLGQGLEFLIYFQGNSAPDKSGLPSDRFSAERTGGSVSTLTIQRTQQEDSAVYLCASSSWGRAEQYFGPGTRLTVT.

This clonotype was detected a few times. This chain's CDR3 is CASSMSPGANVLTF. The DNA of the CDR3 is TGTGCCAGTAGTATGAGTCCTGGGGCCAACGTCCTGACTTTC. The chain couples TRBV19 to TRBJ2-6, with D unclear. The CDR3 totals 14 residues. With 3 bases removed from V and 2 bases from J, the gap between germline ends came to 5 bases. Looked up from germline, CDR1 is LNHDA and CDR2 is SQIVND (reference sequence).

This clonotype was found many times. The rearrangement joins TRBV20-1 to TRBJ2-5; a possible D gene is TRBD1 (6 bases). V dropped 4 bases and J dropped 2 bases, with 11 bases sitting between them. CDR1 and CDR2 (germline): DFQATT, SNEGSKA (reference sequence). CDR3 length: 13 amino acids. The CDR3 reads CSAKQGSQETQYF. The CDR3 coding sequence is TGCAGTGCTAAACAGGGAAGTCAAGAGACCCAGTACTTC.

This clonotype ranks as medium-sized. The CDR3 DNA reads as TGTGCCAGCAGCTTCGGCAGCTCCTACGAGCAGTACTTC. Residues: CASSFGSSYEQYF. This chain links TRBV5-4 with TRBJ2-7; no reliable D call. The CDR3 runs to 13 residues. Germline CDR1 is SGHNT and CDR2 is YYREEE (reference sequence). V was trimmed by 2 bases and J by 0 bases, leaving 6 bases between them.

The chain couples TRBV12-3 or TRBV12-4 to TRBJ2-2; unclear D gene. Between the trimmed V and J ends, which lost 5 bases and 2 bases, there was a span of 15 bases. The CDR3 extends over 16 amino acids. CDR3 coding DNA: TGTGCCAGCAGTCACAACACCTGGCCCAACACCGGGGAGCTGTTTTTT. It specifies CASSHNTWPNTGELFF.

Judged by abundance, this clonotype is medium-sized (0.01 to 0.1%). The genes are TRBV29-1 and TRBJ2-7; TRBD1 matches 8 bases. The V gene end was trimmed by 3 bases and the J gene end by 1 base; junction bases not matched to a gene: 8. Germline V gives CDR1 SQVTM, CDR2 ANQGSEA. The CDR3 has 15 amino acids. DNA of the CDR3: TGCAGCGTTGACGAAAGGACAGGGTTGTCCTACGAGCAGTACTTC. Translated, it gives CSVDERTGLSYEQYF.

This clonotype is deemed medium-sized. In DNA form, the CDR3 reads TGTGCCAGCAGTTACTCCAGCCCCTCCTACAATGAGCAGTTCTTC. Encoded protein: CASSYSSPSYNEQFF. The chain has TRBV6-5 and TRBJ2-1; no firm D call. This CDR3 is 15 amino acids long. V lost 0 bases, J lost 0 bases, and 6 bases lay in between. The germline V gene has CDR1 MNHEY and CDR2 SVGAGI.

This clonotype is judged medium-sized (0.01 to 0.1%). This chain uses TRBV11-2 with TRBJ1-1; possible D gene TRBD1, 5 bases. Germline V gene lookup returns CDR1 SGHAT and CDR2 FQNNGV. V was pared by 0 bases and J by 6 bases, with 11 bases between. The CDR3 length is 14 residues. CDR3: CASSLEGAGAEAFF. The CDR3 DNA reads as TGTGCCAGCAGCTTAGAAGGGGCGGGTGCTGAAGCTTTCTTT.

By sample fraction, this clonotype is medium-sized. The chain links TRBV28 to TRBJ1-2, with TRBD1 as a possible D gene (5 bases). CDR1 MDHEN and CDR2 SYDVKM come from the germline V gene. V was clipped by 3 bases and J by 4 bases, with 6 bases between them. CDR3 size: 12 residues. The CDR3 bases are TGTGCCAGCAGTTTGAGGGGCTATGGCTACACCTTC. Amino acid sequence: CASSLRGYGYTF.

In its sample, this clonotype ranks as medium-sized (0.01 to 0.1%). The CDR3 is CASSARQDDRAFF. CDR3 DNA: TGCGCCAGCAGCGCTCGACAGGACGACCGCGCTTTCTTT. The V and J genes are TRBV5-1 and TRBJ1-1; tentative D call: TRBD1 (6 bases). The CDR3 covers 13 residues. V dropped 4 bases and J dropped 11 bases, with 18 bases sitting between them. Germline V CDR1 and CDR2: SGHRS, YFSETQ.

The chain couples TRBV5-1 to TRBJ2-7; D perhaps matches TRBD1 (5 bases). V dropped 3 bases and J dropped 4 bases, with 14 bases sitting between them. Germline V gene lookup returns CDR1 SGHRS and CDR2 YFSETQ. This CDR3 is built from 14 residues. CDR3 sequence reads: CASSSYLRGYEQYF. In nucleotides, the CDR3 is TGCGCCAGCAGCTCGTACCTTAGGGGATACGAGCAGTACTTC.

A few counts support this clonotype. The rearrangement links TRBV6-5 to TRBJ1-6; D perhaps matches TRBD1 (6 bases). Trimming removed 2 bases from V and 4 bases from J, with 6 bases in between. Germline CDR1 is MNHEY and CDR2 is SVGAGI. The CDR3 covers 14 residues. For the CDR3, the DNA is TGTGCCAGCAGTTACGGACAGTATAATTCACCCCTCCACTTT. This encodes CASSYGQYNSPLHF.

This clonotype counts as medium-sized. The rearrangement joins TRBV7-8 to TRBJ1-5; D might be TRBD1 (5 bases). V was pared by 5 bases and J by 1 base, with 12 bases between. CDR3 length equals 15 residues. Looked up from germline, CDR1 is SGHVS and CDR2 is FQNEAQ. CDR3 in DNA: TGTGCCAGCAGCCACACCGGGGGGAGCAATCAGCCCCAGCATTTT. Protein: CASSHTGGSNQPQHF.

This clonotype was seen many times. This chain joins TRBV20-1 and TRBJ2-7, with 8 bases that match TRBD2. Germline trimming cut 2 bases from V and 6 bases from J; bases unmatched to any gene: 3. The CDR3 is 12 residues long. Germline V lookup: CDR1 DFQATT, CDR2 SNEGSKA (reference sequence). The CDR3 region has the DNA TGCAGTGCTAGAACGGGAGGGCGCGAGCAGTACTTC. It translates to CSARTGGREQYF.

As concerns this clonotype: The germline gene is not matched at one end of the junction; a read error may be the cause. The rearrangement links TRBV5-1 to TRBJ2-1; D may correspond to TRBD1 or TRBD2 (6 bases each). The CDR3 extends over 15 amino acids. From germline, CDR1 is SGHRS and CDR2 YFSETQ. The CDR3 sequence is CASSRLGGNGNGQFF. The CDR3 DNA sequence: TGCGCCAGCAGCAGACTAGGGGGGAACGGCAATGGGCAGTTCTTC.